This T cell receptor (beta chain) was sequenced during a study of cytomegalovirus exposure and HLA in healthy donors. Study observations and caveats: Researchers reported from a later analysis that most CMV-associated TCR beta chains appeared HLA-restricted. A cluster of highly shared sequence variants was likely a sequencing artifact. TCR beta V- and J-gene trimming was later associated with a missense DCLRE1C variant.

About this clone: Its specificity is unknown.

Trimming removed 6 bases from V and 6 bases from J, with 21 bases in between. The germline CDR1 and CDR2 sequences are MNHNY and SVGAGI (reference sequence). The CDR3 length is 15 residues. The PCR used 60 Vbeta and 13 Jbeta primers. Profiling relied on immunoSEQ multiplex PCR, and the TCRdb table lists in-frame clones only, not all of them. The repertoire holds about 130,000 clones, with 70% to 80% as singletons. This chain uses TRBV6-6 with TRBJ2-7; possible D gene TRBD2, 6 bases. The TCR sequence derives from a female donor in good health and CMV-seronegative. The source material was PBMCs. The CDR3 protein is CASSSTGEDLVEQYF. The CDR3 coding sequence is TGTGCCAGCAGCAGTACGGGGGAGGATTTGGTCGAGCAGTACTTC.